One and the same sample provided the 3 T cell receptor beta chains below, sequenced in a study of T-cell reconstitution after alpha-beta-depleted transplantation in children. Preparation of the TCRbeta library involved a method that used unique molecular identifiers. TCRdb fed the PCR reads into MiXCR, producing one record per CDR3 protein. This sample carries about 640,000 distinct CDR3 sequences, approximately 12% of them seen once, and the ten largest clones take approximately 2.1%. The input for sequencing was PBMCs, mostly from graft donor cells, taken 360 days after TCRalphabeta/CD19-depleted stem cell transplant. These receptor sequences come from a male patient aged 10 to 17 who had a stem cell transplant for acute myeloid leukemia, so the T cells may come from the graft donor.

This clonotype was seen at least ten times. CDR3 DNA: TGTGCCAGCAGCTTGGAGGGACGGGGAAATCAGCCCCAGCATTTT. Translation gives CASSLEGRGNQPQHF. This sequence joins TRBV7-2 and TRBJ1-5, with a weak D call TRBD1 (5 bases). Germline-derived CDR1 and CDR2 are SGHTA and FQGNSA. V was cut by 3 bases and J by 4 bases, with 13 bases left in between. The CDR3 is made up of 15 amino acids.

There are a few counts of this clonotype. The rearrangement links TRBV28 to TRBJ1-1; D remains ambiguous. The CDR3 sequence is 13 residues long. Deletions cut 5 bases from V and 0 bases from J, with 7 bases between. Germline values: CDR1 MDHEN, CDR2 SYDVKM. This CDR3 is CASSTSLNTEAFF. CDR3 nucleotides: TGTGCCAGCAGTACCAGCCTGAACACTGAAGCTTTCTTT.

This clonotype was observed many times. V and J are TRBV20-1 and TRBJ2-1, with 7 bases matching TRBD1. CDR3 size: 12 residues. V shed 2 bases and J 10 bases; nucleotides not matched to a gene: 5. Germline CDR1 DFQATT, CDR2 SNEGSKA (reference sequence). CDR3 region: CSARRDRGEQFF. The CDR3 nucleotides are TGCAGTGCTAGAAGGGACAGAGGGGAGCAGTTCTTC.